This TCR beta chain was retrieved from a study of vaccination effects on CD4 cells after COVID-19. Study outcomes and limitations: Convalescent patients were scarce in the study, and it lacked early post-infection timepoints. Marked contraction was observed in infection-induced and vaccine-induced clones late after vaccination. Nearly all vaccine-induced clones in healthy recipients recognized only SARS-CoV-2.

Clones were read by immunoSEQ multiplex PCR, and TCRdb kept only the in-frame ones, dropping some. The table has about 41,000 clones, around 70% seen once; the top ten hold approximately 30%. With respect to this clone: The antigen remains unidentified.

The CDR3 spans 15 residues. The V end lost 6 bases, the J end lost 3 bases, and 17 bases lay between the germline ends. Germline CDR1 and CDR2: MDHEN and SYDVKM. Viral peptide pool expansion of antigen-specific CD4+ T cells preceded sequencing in the ViraFEST assay. Having been cultured for less than 13 days, the cells underwent CD4+ T cell isolation. Vaccinated recipients, who were negative for nucleocapsid antibodies, had no history of SARS-CoV-2 infection. The material was CD4+ T cells from PBMCs cultured with HCoV-OC43 spike peptides, obtained before COVID-19 vaccination. Subset specified: HCoV-OC43 spike overlapping peptide pool stimulation. The chain recombines TRBV28 with TRBJ1-2; D possibly corresponds to TRBD1 (6 bases). This receptor was obtained from a human donor who received a COVID-19 vaccine. In DNA form, the CDR3 reads TGTGCCAGCAGATCAGAAGACGGGGGCGACTATGGCTACACCTTC. It translates to CASRSEDGGDYGYTF.